The TCR beta chain under discussion was sequenced for a study of control samples from healthy donors and cancer patients. This clone was observed a single time. Germline lookup yields CDR1 SGDLS and CDR2 YYNGEE. Trimming cost V 0 bases and J 7 bases, with 16 bases left between them. The CDR3 totals 16 residues. Method: immunoSEQ multiplex PCR; TCRdb's copy keeps in-frame clones and lacks some. Of fewer than 200,000 clones detected, approximately 94% appear once; the ten largest clones hold approximately 1.4%. This chain joins TRBV9 and TRBJ1-4; TRBD1 might be the D (5 bases). Sequenced material: blood. This clonotype was obtained from a man aged 25 to 40 in good health. The CDR3 region has the DNA TGTGCCAGCAGCGTAGGATCGGGGGGTCTAGGTGAAAAACTGTTTTTT. Protein product: CASSVGSGGLGEKLFF.